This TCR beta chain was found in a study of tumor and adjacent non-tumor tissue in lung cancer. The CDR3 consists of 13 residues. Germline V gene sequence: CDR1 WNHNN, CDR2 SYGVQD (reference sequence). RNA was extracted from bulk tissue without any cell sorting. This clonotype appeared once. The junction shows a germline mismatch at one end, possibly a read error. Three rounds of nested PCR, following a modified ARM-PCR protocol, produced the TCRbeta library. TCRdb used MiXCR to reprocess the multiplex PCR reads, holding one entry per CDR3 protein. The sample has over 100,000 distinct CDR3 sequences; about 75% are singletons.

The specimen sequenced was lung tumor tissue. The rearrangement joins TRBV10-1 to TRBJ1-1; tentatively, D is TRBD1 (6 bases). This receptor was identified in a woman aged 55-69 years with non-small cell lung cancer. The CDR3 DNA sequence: TGCGACAGCAGTACTCCGGACAGACCCGAAGCTTTCTTT. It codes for CDSSTPDRPEAFF.